This paragraph covers one TCR beta chain sequence. As processed by the authors: Amplification of reference gene primers provided the estimated nucleated cell counts. Using immunoSEQ multiplex PCR, the repertoire was profiled, and TCRdb retains in-frame clones only, with some absent. V and J calls and clone size come straight from that table; D and trimming were deduced from the DNA. The repertoire holds around 250,000 clones, with around 89% as singletons. The data derive from a study of blood T cell repertoires in COVID-19. Across the whole study: Researchers got acute and convalescent COVID-19 samples from the United States, Italy and Spain.

CDR3 size: 16 residues. Trimming removed 3 bases from V and 7 bases from J; junction bases left unmatched: 8. Germline V gene data show CDR1 as KGHDR and CDR2 as SFDVKD. The chain employs TRBV24-1 and TRBJ1-2, with 12 bases matching TRBD1. This receptor was identified in a woman aged 40 to 55 with acute COVID-19. Sequencing used PBMCs or T cells enriched from blood (not recorded which). The CDR3: CATSDPGTGGRSGYTF. As DNA, the CDR3 is TGTGCCACCAGTGATCCCGGGACAGGGGGCAGGAGTGGCTACACCTTC.